The clone carrying this T cell receptor (beta chain) was recorded a few times. No antigen is known for it. RNA was isolated and reverse transcribed to cDNA, the sequencing template. Only in-frame clones appear in the TCRdb table, and some are missing; sequencing was by immunoSEQ multiplex PCR. This table has 200,000 or so clones, roughly 60% appearing once. V was pared by 0 bases and J by 4 bases, with 9 bases between. The CDR3 sequence is 13 residues long. CDR1 and CDR2 (germline): GTSNPN, SVGIG (reference sequence). This sample's treatment: oral pan-JAK inhibitor, 5-10 mg twice daily. Peripheral blood and lesional scalp punch biopsies were taken from alopecia areata patients. The entry originates in a study of CD8+ T cells in alopecia areata. Whole-study context: By percentage of affected scalp area, the severity of treated patients was scored.

General study results and limits: Lesional tissue from the scalp (especially in alopecia totalis/universalis) showed higher clonality than normal scalp.

The sequencing here drew on CD4+ T cells sorted from blood, taken at week 24, from a patient treated with tofacitinib. The receptor's source is a human donor with alopecia areata. This chain uses TRBV30 with TRBJ1-2, with D tentatively TRBD1 (5 bases). The CDR3 loop is CAWSVSGVYGYTF. CDR3 bases: TGTGCCTGGAGTGTATCGGGGGTCTATGGCTACACCTTC. Full variable domain (outside the CDR3, taken from reference TRBV30 and TRBJ1-2): SQTIHQWPATLVQPVGSPLSLECTVEGTSNPNLYWYRQAAGRGLQLLFYSVGIGQISSEVPQNLSASRPQDRQFILSSKKLLLSDSGFYLCAWSVSGVYGYTFGSGTRLTVV.